A selection of T cell receptor beta chains follows, all from one sample in a study of graft-versus-host responses after intestinal transplantation. For these TCRs, the target antigens are not known. Here immunoSEQ multiplex PCR was the method, and the copy in TCRdb shows in-frame clones only, minus some. The sample holds 100,000 or so clones, more than 85% seen once. The specimen comprised unstimulated CD4+ T cells sorted from spleen or lymph node cells, sampled before intestinal transplant. The receptors originated from a human donor who received an intestinal transplant. Each CDR3 is given with its conserved first and last residue. A D gene is named only where the DNA matches it firmly. Size tells how often a clone was seen (once, few, many) or the class of an expanded clone, and some rows leave it out.

clone size: NA
D gene: TRBD2
J gene: TRBJ2-7
V gene: TRBV19
CDR3 DNA: TGTGCCAGTAGTCCGGGACTACACCTCTACGAGCAGTACTTC
CDR3 protein: CASSPGLHLYEQYF

clone size: NA
D gene: TRBD1
J gene: TRBJ2-5
V gene: TRBV9
CDR3 DNA: TGTGCCAGCAGCGTAACGGGACAGGGGGCGGGGGAGCAGTACTTC
CDR3 protein: CASSVTGQGAGEQYF

clone size: NA
D gene: TRBD2
J gene: TRBJ2-5
V gene: TRBV5-6
CDR3 DNA: TGTGCCAGCAGCTCCGCTAGCGGGGGAGAGACCCAGTACTTC
CDR3 protein: CASSSASGGETQYF

clone size: NA
D gene: NA
J gene: TRBJ2-2
V gene: TRBV5-1
CDR3 DNA: TGCGCCAGCAGCTTGGGACAGCCGAACACCGGGGAGCTGTTTTTT
CDR3 protein: CASSLGQPNTGELFF

clone size: NA
D gene: TRBD2
J gene: TRBJ2-1
V gene: TRBV27
CDR3 DNA: TGTGCCAGCAGTTTTGGAGTAGCGGGAGTCGGGGAGCAGTTCTTC
CDR3 protein: CASSFGVAGVGEQFF

clone size: NA
D gene: NA
J gene: TRBJ2-6
V gene: TRBV9
CDR3 DNA: TGTGCCAGCAGTCCTACTTCTATATTTTCTGGGGCCAACGTCCTGACTTTC
CDR3 protein: CASSPTSIFSGANVLTF

clone size: NA
D gene: NA
J gene: TRBJ2-7
V gene: TRBV18
CDR3 DNA: TGTGCCAGCTCACCGAAGGGGGGGCCTATCCACGAGCAGTACTTC
CDR3 protein: CASSPKGGPIHEQYF

clone size: once
D gene: NA
J gene: TRBJ2-5
V gene: TRBV11-2
CDR3 DNA: TGTGCCAGCAGCTTAGGATCCAGCGGGTGGGAGACCCAGTACTTC
CDR3 protein: CASSLGSSGWETQYF

clone size: NA
D gene: NA
J gene: TRBJ1-1
V gene: TRBV7-9
CDR3 DNA: TGTGCCAGCAGAATACAGGTGAACACTGAAGCTTTCTTT
CDR3 protein: CASRIQVNTEAFF

clone size: NA
D gene: NA
J gene: TRBJ2-1
V gene: TRBV5-4
CDR3 DNA: TGTGCCAGCAGCTTATGGGAGGTCAGGAATGAGCAGTTCTTC
CDR3 protein: CASSLWEVRNEQFF

clone size: NA
D gene: TRBD1
J gene: TRBJ2-7
V gene: TRBV19
CDR3 DNA: TGTGCCAGTAGCATAAACGGGGACAGGAGGTATGAGCAGTACTTC
CDR3 protein: CASSINGDRRYEQYF

clone size: NA
D gene: TRBD2
J gene: TRBJ2-5
V gene: TRBV9
CDR3 DNA: TGTGCCAGCAGCAAGACTAGCGGGGGCCCCCCACAAGAGACCCAGTACTTC
CDR3 protein: CASSKTSGGPPQETQYF

clone size: NA
D gene: NA
J gene: TRBJ2-5
V gene: TRBV30
CDR3 DNA: TGTGCCTGGACAGGGGATCAAGAGACCCAGTACTTC
CDR3 protein: CAWTGDQETQYF

clone size: few
D gene: NA
J gene: TRBJ2-1
V gene: TRBV10-3
CDR3 DNA: TGTGCCATCAAGGGGGGGGGTCTCTACAATGAGCAGTTCTTC
CDR3 protein: CAIKGGGLYNEQFF

clone size: NA
D gene: TRBD1
J gene: TRBJ1-2
V gene: TRBV6-1
CDR3 DNA: TGTGCCAGCAGTGATCAATTGGGGACAGGGATCGGCTACACCTTC
CDR3 protein: CASSDQLGTGIGYTF

clone size: NA
D gene: NA
J gene: TRBJ2-2
V gene: TRBV6-4
CDR3 DNA: TGTGCCAGCAGTGACGTGTGGAGCACCGGGGAGCTGTTTTTT
CDR3 protein: CASSDVWSTGELFF